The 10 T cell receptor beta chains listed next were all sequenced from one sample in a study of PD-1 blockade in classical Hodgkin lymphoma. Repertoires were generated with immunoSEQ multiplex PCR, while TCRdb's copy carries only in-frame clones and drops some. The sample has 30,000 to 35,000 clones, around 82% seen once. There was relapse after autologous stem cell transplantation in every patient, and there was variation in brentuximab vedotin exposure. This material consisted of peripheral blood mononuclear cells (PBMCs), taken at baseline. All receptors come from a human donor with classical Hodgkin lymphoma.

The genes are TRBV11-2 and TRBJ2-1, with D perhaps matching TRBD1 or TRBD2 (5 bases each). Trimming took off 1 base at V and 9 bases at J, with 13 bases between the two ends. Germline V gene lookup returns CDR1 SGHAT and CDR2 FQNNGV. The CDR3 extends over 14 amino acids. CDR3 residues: CASSLGAHGGEQFF. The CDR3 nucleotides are TGTGCCAGCAGCTTAGGAGCGCATGGGGGTGAGCAGTTCTTC. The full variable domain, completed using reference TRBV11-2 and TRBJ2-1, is EAGVAQSPRYKIIEKRQSVAFWCNPISGHATLYWYQQILGQGPKLLIQFQNNGVVDDSQLPKDRFSAERLKGVDSTLKIQPAKLEDSAVYLCASSLGAHGGEQFFGPGTRLTVL.

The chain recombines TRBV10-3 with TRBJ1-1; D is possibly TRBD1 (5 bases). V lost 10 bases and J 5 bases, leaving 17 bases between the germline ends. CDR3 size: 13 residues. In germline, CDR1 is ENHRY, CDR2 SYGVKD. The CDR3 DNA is TGTGCCACCTGTCCTGGAGAGGGGACTGAAGCTTTCTTT. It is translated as CATCPGEGTEAFF.

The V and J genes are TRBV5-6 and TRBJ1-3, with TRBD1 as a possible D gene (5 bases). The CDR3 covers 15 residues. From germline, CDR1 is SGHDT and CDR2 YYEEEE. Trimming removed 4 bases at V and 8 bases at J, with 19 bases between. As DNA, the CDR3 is TGTGCCAGCAGCCCCACTTGGACAAATCAGGACACCATATATTTT. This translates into CASSPTWTNQDTIYF.

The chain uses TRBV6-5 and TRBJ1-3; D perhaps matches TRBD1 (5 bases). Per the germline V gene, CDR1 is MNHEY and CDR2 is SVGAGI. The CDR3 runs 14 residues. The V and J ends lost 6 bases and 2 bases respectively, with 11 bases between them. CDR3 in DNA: TGTGCCAGCAGAAGGACAAACGCTGGAAACACCATATATTTT. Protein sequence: CASRRTNAGNTIYF.

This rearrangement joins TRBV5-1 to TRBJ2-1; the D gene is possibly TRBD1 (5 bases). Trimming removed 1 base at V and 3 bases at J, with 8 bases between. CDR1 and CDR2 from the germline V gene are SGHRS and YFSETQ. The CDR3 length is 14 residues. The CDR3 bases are TGCGCCAGCAGCTTGCAGCAGGGCTACAATGAGCAGTTCTTC. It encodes CASSLQQGYNEQFF.

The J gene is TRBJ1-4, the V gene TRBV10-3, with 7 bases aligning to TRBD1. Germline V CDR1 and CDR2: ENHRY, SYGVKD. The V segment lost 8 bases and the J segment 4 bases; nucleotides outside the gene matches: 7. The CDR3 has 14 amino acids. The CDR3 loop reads CAIGTGANNEKLFF. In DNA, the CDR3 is TGTGCCATCGGTACAGGGGCCAATAATGAAAAACTGTTTTTT.

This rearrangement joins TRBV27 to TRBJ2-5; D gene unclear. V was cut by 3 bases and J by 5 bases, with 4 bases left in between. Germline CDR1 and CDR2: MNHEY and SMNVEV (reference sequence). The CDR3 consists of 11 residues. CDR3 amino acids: CASSLGETQYF. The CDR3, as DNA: TGTGCCAGCAGTTTGGGGGAGACCCAGTACTTC.

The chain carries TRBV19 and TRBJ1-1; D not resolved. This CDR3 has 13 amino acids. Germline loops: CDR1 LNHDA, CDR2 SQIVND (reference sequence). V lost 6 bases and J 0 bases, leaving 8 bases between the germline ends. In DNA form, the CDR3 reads TGTGCCAGTAGCGTGGCGGTGAACACTGAAGCTTTCTTT. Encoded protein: CASSVAVNTEAFF.

CDR3 region: CASSVQAGRGEQFF. In DNA, the CDR3 is TGTGCCAGCAGTGTCCAAGCGGGGCGGGGTGAGCAGTTCTTC. This rearrangement joins TRBV6-4 to TRBJ2-1, with 7 nucleotides matching TRBD2. The CDR3 runs to 14 residues. Germline CDR1 and CDR2: MRHNA and SNTAGT. The trim removed 4 bases at V and 9 bases at J, leaving 9 bases unmatched.

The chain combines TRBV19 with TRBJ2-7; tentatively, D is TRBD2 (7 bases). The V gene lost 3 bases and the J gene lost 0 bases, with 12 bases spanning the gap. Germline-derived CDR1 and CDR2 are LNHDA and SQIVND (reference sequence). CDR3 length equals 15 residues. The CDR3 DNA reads TGTGCCAGTAGTATTGGGGGGGGCCACTCCTACGAGCAGTACTTC. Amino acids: CASSIGGGHSYEQYF.